This TCR beta chain derives from a study of identical twins. TCRdb re-analysed the 5' RACE reads in MiXCR, keeping a single row per CDR3 protein. This sample carries 250,000 or so distinct CDR3 sequences, about 13% of them seen once, and the ten largest clones take under 4.5%. This clonotype occurred many times. CDR1 and CDR2 (germline): ENHRY, SYGVKD. This CDR3 region has 14 residues. The ends were cut back, 10 bases at V and 6 bases at J, with 18 bases in the middle. A further study also used this sample, focusing on yellow fever vaccine responses in identical twins.

The sequence derives from a woman aged 18-29 years in good health. Sequenced: memory (CD45RO+) T cells sorted from blood. This chain joins TRBV10-3 and TRBJ2-2, with D possibly TRBD2 on 6 matching bases. Here the CDR3 DNA reads TGTGCCACCGAGGGAACTAGCAGCCCCGGGGAGCTGTTTTTT. As protein: CATEGTSSPGELFF.